This paragraph covers one T cell receptor (beta chain) sequence. What it binds is not known. The CDR3 goes on 3 residues after the read ends, and that part is filled in from the germline J gene. The nonmyeloablative bone marrow transplants came from related graft donors, with transient mixed chimerism. Unstimulated Tregs (CD4+CD25+CD127-) and CD4+CD25- non-Tregs were sorted from PBMCs. The sample comes from a study of Tregs in tolerant kidney transplant recipients. General study points: Activated donor B cell expansion appeared to reveal the most relevant donor-specific TCRbeta repertoire.

The table came from immunoSEQ multiplex PCR; TCRdb's copy has only in-frame clones and leaves some out. This sample's table reports roughly 25,000 clones. V lost 1 base and J lost 8, with 19 bases in between. This CDR3 contains 16 residues. The V gene's germline CDR1 is SGHVS and CDR2 FQNEAQ. The chain has TRBV7-8 and TRBJ2-3, with a tentative D call TRBD2 (7 bases). This receptor was identified in a human patient who received a combined kidney and bone marrow transplant. Some T cells may originate from the graft donor. The specimen comprised CD4+ T cells from blood (PBMCs), sampled 6 months after the transplant. CDR3 sequence: CASSLDRRGGLRTQYF. The CDR3 bases that were read are TGTGCCAGCAGCTTAGACCGGAGGGGGGGTCTCCGTACG.